These T cell receptor beta chains were read from a single sample in a study of blood T cell repertoires in COVID-19. Profiled with immunoSEQ multiplex PCR; TCRdb holds only in-frame clones, not every one. The table lists under 200,000 clones, 82% of them singletons. Sequenced sample: PBMCs or T cells enriched from blood (not recorded which). Receptor source: a man between 45 and 60 years old who had recovered from COVID-19. The CDR3 runs from the conserved cysteine through the conserved F or W. A D gene is named only where the DNA matches it firmly. Size is omitted from some rows. Given values are once, few, many or a class for expanded clones.

CVRSHLRPTGTETQYF TGTGTCAGAAGCCACCTTCGCCCGACAGGAACGGAGACCCAGTACTTC TRBJ2-5 . . TRBV7-5 16
CASSFGRGPPYEQYF TGTGCCAGCAGCTTCGGGCGGGGCCCTCCCTACGAGCAGTACTTC TRBJ2-7 . . TRBV11-2 15
CASSYSQGAGYGYTF TGTGCCAGCAGTTACAGTCAGGGGGCTGGATATGGCTACACCTTC TRBJ1-2 few TRBD1 TRBV6-5 15
CASSSLTSGTGGDVEQYF TGTGCCAGCAGCTCTTTGACTAGTGGGACAGGGGGAGACGTCGAGCAGTACTTC TRBJ2-7 . TRBD1 TRBV5-6 18
CASSQYMAGELFF TGTGCCAGCAGCCAGTACATGGCCGGGGAGCTGTTTTTT TRBJ2-2 . . TRBV5-6 13
CASSQVGLAGPRETQYF TGTGCCAGCAGCCAAGTGGGTCTAGCCGGGCCCAGGGAGACCCAGTACTTC TRBJ2-5 . . TRBV14 17
CASSDTAASGSLEYF TGTGCCAGCAGCGACACGGCGGCGAGCGGGAGTCTTGAGTACTTC TRBJ2-7 . TRBD2 TRBV7-2 15
CATSDPDRYQETQYF TGTGCCACCAGTGACCCGGACAGGTACCAAGAGACCCAGTACTTC TRBJ2-5 few TRBD1 TRBV24-1 15
CASSQGQVYQETQYF TGTGCCAGCAGCCAAGGACAGGTGTACCAAGAGACCCAGTACTTC TRBJ2-5 . . TRBV3-1/TRBV3-2 15
CASSQGVISNQPQHF TGTGCCAGCAGCCAAGGCGTTATTAGCAATCAGCCCCAGCATTTT TRBJ1-5 . . TRBV3-1/TRBV3-2 15
CASSGRESGANVLTF TGTGCCAGCAGCGGCCGAGAATCTGGGGCCAACGTCCTGACTTTC TRBJ2-6 . . TRBV9 15
CASSYSRRSGADTQYF TGTGCCAGCAGTTACTCACGTCGTAGCGGTGCAGATACGCAGTATTTT TRBJ2-3 once . TRBV6-5 16
CASSSRLGGDNEQFF TGTGCCAGCAGCTCACGTTTAGGGGGAGACAATGAGCAGTTCTTC TRBJ2-1 few . TRBV7-3 15
CASSPGGSRGYTF TGTGCCAGTAGTCCCGGCGGGTCGAGAGGCTACACCTTC TRBJ1-2 . . TRBV19 13
CASLQGIQNTEAFF TGTGCCAGCTTGCAGGGGATACAGAACACTGAAGCTTTCTTT TRBJ1-1 . . TRBV7-8 14
CASSQEGTSGRAQETQYF TGTGCCAGCAGCCAAGAAGGGACTAGCGGGAGGGCCCAAGAGACCCAGTACTTC TRBJ2-5 . TRBD2 TRBV3-1/TRBV3-2 18
CASSPPGTGHEAFF TGTGCCAGCAGTCCCCCCGGGACAGGCCATGAAGCTTTCTTT TRBJ1-1 . TRBD1 TRBV6-5 14
CASSEGLVNTGELFF TGTGCCAGCAGTGAGGGACTAGTAAACACCGGGGAGCTGTTTTTT TRBJ2-2 . TRBD2 TRBV6-1 15
CASSRGTTGELFF TGTGCCAGCAGTAGGGGGACCACCGGGGAGCTGTTTTTT TRBJ2-2 . . TRBV5-6 13
CASSFDGTSRSDTQYF TGCGCCAGCAGCTTCGACGGGACTAGCAGGTCAGATACGCAGTATTTT TRBJ2-3 . TRBD2 TRBV5-1 16
CASSWDWGKELDTQYF TGTGCCAGCAGCTGGGACTGGGGGAAGGAGTTAGATACGCAGTATTTT TRBJ2-3 . . TRBV5-8 16
CASSLDLRNYEQYF TGTGCCAGCAGCTTAGATTTGCGGAATTACGAGCAGTACTTC TRBJ2-7 . . TRBV7-2 14
CASRLGTRHNQPQHF TGTGCCAGCAGGCTCGGGACACGTCACAATCAGCCCCAGCATTTT TRBJ1-5 . . TRBV28 15
CATSSGLMNTEAFF TGTGCCACCAGCTCTGGACTGATGAACACTGAAGCTTTCTTT TRBJ1-1 once . TRBV15 14
CASSLGTTTLTDTQYF TGCGCCAGCAGCTTGGGGACAACTACTCTCACAGATACGCAGTATTTT TRBJ2-3 . . TRBV5-1 16
CASSVGGTGGSRNEQFF TGTGCCAGCAGCGTCGGAGGGACAGGGGGAAGTCGGAATGAGCAGTTCTTC TRBJ2-1 few TRBD1 TRBV9 17
CASSLGGFYGYTF TGTGCCAGCAGCTTGGGGGGTTTCTATGGCTACACCTTC TRBJ1-2 . . TRBV11-2 13
CASSPRQGNTGELFF TGCGCCAGCAGCCCCCGACAGGGGAACACCGGGGAGCTGTTTTTT TRBJ2-2 . TRBD1 TRBV5-1 15
CASSRVGKWEGETQYF TGCGCCAGCAGCCGTGTGGGCAAATGGGAGGGGGAGACCCAGTACTTC TRBJ2-5 . TRBD2 TRBV5-1 16
CASRRASREKLFF TGTGCCAGCAGGCGGGCCAGTCGGGAAAAACTGTTTTTT TRBJ1-4 . . TRBV6-5 13
CASSEAVAGVNTGELFF TGTGCCAGCAGTGAAGCAGTAGCGGGGGTAAACACCGGGGAGCTGTTTTTT TRBJ2-2 . TRBD2 TRBV2 17
CASSPEVGRNTEAFF TGCGCCAGCTCTCCCGAAGTGGGGAGGAACACTGAAGCTTTCTTT TRBJ1-1 . . TRBV5-1 15
CASGGQGVYNEQFF TGTGCCTCTGGGGGACAGGGAGTATACAATGAGCAGTTCTTC TRBJ2-1 . TRBD1 TRBV11-2 14
CACEAGSGQGSYNEQFF TGTGCCTGCGAGGCGGGTTCTGGACAGGGCTCCTACAATGAGCAGTTCTTC TRBJ2-1 . TRBD1 TRBV30 17
CSASLAGGYDEQYF TGCAGTGCTAGTCTCGCAGGCGGGTACGACGAGCAGTACTTC TRBJ2-7 . . TRBV20-1 14
CASSPQGVGYGYTF TGTGCCAGCAGCCCACAGGGTGTAGGATATGGCTACACCTTC TRBJ1-2 . . TRBV5-4 14
CASSLTGLYGFF TGTGCCAGCAGTCTCACAGGGTTGTACGGTTTCTTT TRBJ1-1 . . TRBV28 12
CASRSLQGSYEQYF TGTGCCAGCAGATCCTTACAGGGGAGCTACGAGCAGTACTTC TRBJ2-7 . TRBD1 TRBV28 14
CASGLLEGDEQFF TGTGCTAGTGGTTTGTTGGAGGGTGATGAGCAGTTCTTC TRBJ2-1 . . TRBV12-5 13
CSAASGGPGTGELFF TGCAGCGCGGCTAGCGGGGGCCCGGGCACCGGGGAGCTGTTTTTT TRBJ2-2 few TRBD2 TRBV29-1 15
CAISEDRGLAGYTF TGTGCCATCAGTGAAGACAGGGGGCTGGCTGGCTACACCTTC TRBJ1-2 . TRBD1 TRBV10-3 14
CASSLNGGPAYEQYF TGTGCCAGCAGCTTAAATGGGGGCCCAGCCTACGAGCAGTACTTC TRBJ2-7 . . TRBV7-3 15
CASSLYGSSYEQYF TGTGCCAGCAGTTTATATGGCAGTTCCTACGAGCAGTACTTC TRBJ2-7 . . TRBV28 14
CASSLRRGDEKLFF TGTGCCAGCAGCTTAAGGAGGGGCGACGAAAAACTGTTTTTT TRBJ1-4 . . TRBV11-2 14